This TCR beta chain was sequenced during a study of blood T cell repertoires in COVID-19. Original analysis: Scientists estimated how many nucleated cells there were by amplifying reference gene primers. Sequenced by immunoSEQ multiplex PCR; TCRdb stores in-frame clones only, minus some. That table is the source of V, J and clone size, and D and trimming were worked out from the DNA. This table holds over 200,000 clones, approximately 84% found once. V lost 6 bases, J lost 6 bases, and 11 bases lay in between. The germline gives CDR1 KGHSH, CDR2 LQKENI. CDR3 length: 12 residues. The clonotype was recovered from a man in his forties or fifties who had recovered from COVID-19. The chain couples TRBV18 to TRBJ1-1, with no clear D. The specimen sequenced was PBMCs or T cells enriched from blood (not recorded which). The CDR3 loop reads CASSLSVSEAFF. The CDR3 DNA is TGTGCCAGCTCCCTCAGTGTTTCTGAAGCTTTCTTT.